The present entry profiles one T cell receptor (beta chain) with its context. In the study's own analysis: Reference gene primers were amplified, and this amplification served to estimate nucleated cell counts. Sequenced by immunoSEQ multiplex PCR; TCRdb stores in-frame clones only, minus some. For V, J and clone size, that table is used; D and trimming come from the DNA. The sample lists 200,000 to 250,000 clones; around 85% were seen once. V was cut by 4 bases and J by 4 bases, with 17 bases left in between. Germline CDR1 is SGHRS and CDR2 is YFSETQ. The CDR3 sequence is 15 residues long. The entry originates in a study of blood T cell repertoires in COVID-19. Across the whole study: There were acute and convalescent COVID-19 samples, and they came from the United States, Italy and Spain. T cells, B-cell-depleted T cells, or PBMCs supplied cDNA or gDNA.

Across 24 US areas, participants ranged in age from 18 to 89 years. The receptor's source is a woman aged 35 to 49 with acute COVID-19. V gene TRBV5-1 combines with J gene TRBJ1-2; the D gene is possibly TRBD1 (6 bases). The sequenced material came from PBMCs or T cells enriched from blood (not recorded which). The CDR3, as DNA: TGCGCCAGCAGCCTGGGGGCAGGGGACCTCTATGGCTACACCTTC. It encodes CASSLGAGDLYGYTF.